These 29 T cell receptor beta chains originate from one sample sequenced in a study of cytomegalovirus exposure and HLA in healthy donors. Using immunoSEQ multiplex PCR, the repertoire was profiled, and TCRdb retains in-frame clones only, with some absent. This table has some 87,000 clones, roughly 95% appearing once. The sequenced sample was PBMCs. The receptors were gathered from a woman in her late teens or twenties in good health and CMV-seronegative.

The CDR3 nucleotides are TGTGCCAGCAGCCATACGACAGGGGGAAAAAATGAGCAGTTCTTC. This encodes CASSHTTGGKNEQFF. The chain is built from TRBV7-8 and TRBJ2-1, with 9 bases that match TRBD1. With 5 bases clipped from V and 7 bases from J, the junction kept 9 bases outside the gene matches. The germline gives CDR1 SGHVS, CDR2 FQNEAQ. This CDR3 is built from 15 residues.

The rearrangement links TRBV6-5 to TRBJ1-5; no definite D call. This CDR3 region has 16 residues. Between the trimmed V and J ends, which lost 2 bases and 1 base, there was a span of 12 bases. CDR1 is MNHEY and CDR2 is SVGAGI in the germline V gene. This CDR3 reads CASSYGLPGSNQPQHF. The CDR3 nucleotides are TGTGCCAGCAGTTACGGTTTGCCAGGCAGCAATCAGCCCCAGCATTTT.

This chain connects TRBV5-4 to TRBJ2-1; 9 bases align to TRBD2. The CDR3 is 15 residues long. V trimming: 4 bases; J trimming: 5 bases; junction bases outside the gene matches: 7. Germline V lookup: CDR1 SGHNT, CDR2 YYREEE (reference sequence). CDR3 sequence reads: CASSLGLAGNNEQFF. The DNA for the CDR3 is TGTGCCAGCAGCCTGGGCCTAGCGGGAAACAATGAGCAGTTCTTC.

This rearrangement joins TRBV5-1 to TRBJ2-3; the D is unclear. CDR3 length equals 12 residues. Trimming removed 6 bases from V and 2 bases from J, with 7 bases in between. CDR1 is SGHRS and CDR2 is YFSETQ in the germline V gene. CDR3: CASTANTDTQYF. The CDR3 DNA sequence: TGCGCCAGCACAGCGAACACAGATACGCAGTATTTT.

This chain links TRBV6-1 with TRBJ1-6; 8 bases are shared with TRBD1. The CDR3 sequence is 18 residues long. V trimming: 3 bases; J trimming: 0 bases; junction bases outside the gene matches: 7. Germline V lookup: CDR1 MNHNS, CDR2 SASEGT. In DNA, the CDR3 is TGTGCCAGCAGTGACGGGACAGGACAGTACTCCTATAATTCACCCCTCCACTTT. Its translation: CASSDGTGQYSYNSPLHF.

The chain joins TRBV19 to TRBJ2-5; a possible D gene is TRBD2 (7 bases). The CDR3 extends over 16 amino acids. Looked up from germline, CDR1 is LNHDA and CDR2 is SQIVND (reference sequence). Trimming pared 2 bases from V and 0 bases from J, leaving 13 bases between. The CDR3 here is CASSIRGEGYQETQYF. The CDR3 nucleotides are TGTGCCAGTAGTATAAGGGGGGAGGGATACCAAGAGACCCAGTACTTC.

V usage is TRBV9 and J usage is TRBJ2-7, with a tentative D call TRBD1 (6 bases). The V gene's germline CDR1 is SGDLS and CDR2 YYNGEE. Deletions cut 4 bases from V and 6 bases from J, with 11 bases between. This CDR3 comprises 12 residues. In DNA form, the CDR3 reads TGTGCCAGCAGCCAAACAGGGTTCGAGCAGTACTTC. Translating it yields CASSQTGFEQYF.

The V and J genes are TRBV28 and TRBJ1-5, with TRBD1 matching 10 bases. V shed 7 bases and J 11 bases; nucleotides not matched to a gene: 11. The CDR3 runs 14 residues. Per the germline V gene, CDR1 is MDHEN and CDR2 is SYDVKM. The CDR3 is CASITGTGVGSQHF. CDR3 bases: TGTGCCAGCATCACCGGGACAGGGGTTGGGTCCCAGCATTTT.

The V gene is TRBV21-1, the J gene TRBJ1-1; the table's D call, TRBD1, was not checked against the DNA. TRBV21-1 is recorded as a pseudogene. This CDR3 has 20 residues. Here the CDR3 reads CASSIPDRHREPKYPRRTFF. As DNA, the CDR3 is TGTGCCAGCAGCATCCCCGATAGACACAGGGAGCCGAAATACCCAAGAAGAACTTTCTTT.

CDR3 nucleotides: TGTGCCAGCAGCTCCCCAGGGGAGCAGTACTTC. Its protein product is CASSSPGEQYF. J is TRBJ2-7 and V is TRBV11-2; TRBD1 might be the D (5 bases). V shed 4 bases and J shed 7 bases, with 8 bases lying between them. CDR1 and CDR2 from the germline V gene are SGHAT and FQNNGV. The CDR3 is made up of 11 amino acids.

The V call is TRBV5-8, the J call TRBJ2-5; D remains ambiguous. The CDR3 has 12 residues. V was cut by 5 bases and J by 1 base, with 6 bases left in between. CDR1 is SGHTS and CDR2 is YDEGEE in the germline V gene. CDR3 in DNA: TGTGCCAGCAGTTCTAGCCAAGAGACCCAGTACTTC. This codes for CASSSSQETQYF.

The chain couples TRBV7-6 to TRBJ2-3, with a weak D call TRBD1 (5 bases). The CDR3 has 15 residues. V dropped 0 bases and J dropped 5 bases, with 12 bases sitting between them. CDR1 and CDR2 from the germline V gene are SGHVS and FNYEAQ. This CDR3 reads CASSLAIGVQDTQYF. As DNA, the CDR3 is TGTGCCAGCAGCTTAGCGATAGGGGTGCAAGATACGCAGTATTTT.

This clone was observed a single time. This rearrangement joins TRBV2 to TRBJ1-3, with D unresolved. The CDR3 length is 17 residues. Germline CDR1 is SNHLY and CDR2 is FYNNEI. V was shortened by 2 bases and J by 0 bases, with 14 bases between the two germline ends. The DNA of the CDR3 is TGTGCCAGCAGTGAAAGGAGAGGGAGCAACTCTGGAAACACCATATATTTT. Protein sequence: CASSERRGSNSGNTIYF.

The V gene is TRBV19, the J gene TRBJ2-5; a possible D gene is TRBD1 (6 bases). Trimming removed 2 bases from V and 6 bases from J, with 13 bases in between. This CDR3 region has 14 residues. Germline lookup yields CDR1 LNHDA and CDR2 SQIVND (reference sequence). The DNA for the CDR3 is TGTGCCAGTAGTATAACAGGGCTGGTAAAGACCCAGTACTTC. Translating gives CASSITGLVKTQYF.

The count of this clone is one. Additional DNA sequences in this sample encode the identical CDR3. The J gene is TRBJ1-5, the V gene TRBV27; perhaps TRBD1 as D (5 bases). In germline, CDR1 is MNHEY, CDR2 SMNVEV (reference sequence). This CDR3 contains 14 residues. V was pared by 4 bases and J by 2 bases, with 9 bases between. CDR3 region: CASSSGRGNQPQHF. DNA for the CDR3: TGTGCCAGCAGTTCGGGCAGGGGCAATCAGCCCCAGCATTTT.

CDR3 amino acids: CASSAWDSSRQPQHF. The CDR3 DNA reads as TGTGCCAGTAGTGCCTGGGACAGTTCGCGGCAGCCCCAGCATTTT. The chain carries TRBV19 and TRBJ1-5, with 7 bases fitting TRBD1. V trimming: 5 bases; J trimming: 7 bases; junction bases outside the gene matches: 11. This CDR3 has 15 amino acids. CDR1 is LNHDA and CDR2 is SQIVND in the germline V gene (reference sequence). Supplemented by reference TRBV19 and TRBJ1-5, the full variable domain reads DGGITQSPKYLFRKEGQNVTLSCEQNLNHDAMYWYRQDPGQGLRLIYYSQIVNDFQKGDIAEGYSVSREKKESFPLTVTSAQKNPTAFYLCASSAWDSSRQPQHFGDGTRLSIL.

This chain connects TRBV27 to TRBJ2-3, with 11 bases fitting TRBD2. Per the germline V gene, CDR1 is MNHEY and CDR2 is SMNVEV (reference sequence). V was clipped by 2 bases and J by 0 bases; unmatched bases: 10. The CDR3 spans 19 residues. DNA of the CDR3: TGTGCCAGCAGTTTACGGACTAGCGGGCCCCTAAGGAGCACAGATACGCAGTATTTT. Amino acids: CASSLRTSGPLRSTDTQYF.

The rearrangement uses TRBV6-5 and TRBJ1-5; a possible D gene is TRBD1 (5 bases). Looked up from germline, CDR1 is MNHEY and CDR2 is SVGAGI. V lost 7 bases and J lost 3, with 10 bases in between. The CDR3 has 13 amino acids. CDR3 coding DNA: TGTGCCAGCAAGGTGGGGCACAATCAGCCCCAGCATTTT. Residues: CASKVGHNQPQHF.

CDR3 sequence: CASSLYGGAGETQYF. In nucleotides, the CDR3 is TGTGCCAGCAGTTTATATGGGGGAGCGGGAGAGACCCAGTACTTC. This sequence joins TRBV27 and TRBJ2-5, with D perhaps matching TRBD2 (6 bases). V was pared by 1 base and J by 4 bases, with 13 bases between. The CDR3 spans 15 residues. The germline V gene encodes CDR1 MNHEY and CDR2 SMNVEV (reference sequence).

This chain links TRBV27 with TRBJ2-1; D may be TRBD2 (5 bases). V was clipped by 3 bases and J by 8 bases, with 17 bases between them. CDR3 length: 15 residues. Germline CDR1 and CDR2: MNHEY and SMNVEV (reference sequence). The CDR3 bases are TGTGCCAGCAGTTTTAGTCCTGGAGGTGACGATGAGCAGTTCTTC. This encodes CASSFSPGGDDEQFF.

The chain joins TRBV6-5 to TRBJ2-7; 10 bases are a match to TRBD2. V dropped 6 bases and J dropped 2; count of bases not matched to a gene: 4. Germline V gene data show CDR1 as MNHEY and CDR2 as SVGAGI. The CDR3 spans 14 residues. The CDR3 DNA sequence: TGTGCCAGCAGATCTAGCGGGAGCCCCTACGAGCAGTACTTC. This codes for CASRSSGSPYEQYF.

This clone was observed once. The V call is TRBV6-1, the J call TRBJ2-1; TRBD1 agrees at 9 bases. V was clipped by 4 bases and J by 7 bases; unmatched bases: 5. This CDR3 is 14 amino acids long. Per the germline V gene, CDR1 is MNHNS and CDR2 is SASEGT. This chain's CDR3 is CASSGDRVGNEQFF. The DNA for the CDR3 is TGTGCCAGCAGTGGGGACAGGGTGGGGAATGAGCAGTTCTTC.

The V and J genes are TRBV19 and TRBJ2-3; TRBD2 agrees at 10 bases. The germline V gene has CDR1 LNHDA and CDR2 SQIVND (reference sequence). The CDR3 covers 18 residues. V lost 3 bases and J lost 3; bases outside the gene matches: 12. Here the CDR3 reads CASSMGLALPGGTDTQYF. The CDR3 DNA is TGTGCCAGTAGTATGGGACTAGCGCTCCCCGGTGGGACAGATACGCAGTATTTT.

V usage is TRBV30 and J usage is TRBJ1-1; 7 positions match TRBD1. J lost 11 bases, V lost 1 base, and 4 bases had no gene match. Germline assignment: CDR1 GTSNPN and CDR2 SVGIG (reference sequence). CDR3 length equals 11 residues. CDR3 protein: CAWSADRAAFF. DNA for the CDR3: TGTGCCTGGAGTGCCGACAGGGCCGCTTTCTTT.

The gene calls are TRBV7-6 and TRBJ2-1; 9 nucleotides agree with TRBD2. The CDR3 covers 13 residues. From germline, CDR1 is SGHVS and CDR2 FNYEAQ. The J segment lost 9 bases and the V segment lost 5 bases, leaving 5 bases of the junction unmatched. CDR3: CASSLVAGAEQFF. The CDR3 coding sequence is TGTGCCAGCAGCCTAGTAGCGGGAGCTGAGCAGTTCTTC.

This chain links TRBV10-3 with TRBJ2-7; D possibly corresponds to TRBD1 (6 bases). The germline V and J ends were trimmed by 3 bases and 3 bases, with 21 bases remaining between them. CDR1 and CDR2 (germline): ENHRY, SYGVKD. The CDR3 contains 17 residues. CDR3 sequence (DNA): TGTGCCATCAGTGATCCTCGAGGGGGTGGGGGCGTCTACGAGCAGTACTTC. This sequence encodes CAISDPRGGGGVYEQYF.

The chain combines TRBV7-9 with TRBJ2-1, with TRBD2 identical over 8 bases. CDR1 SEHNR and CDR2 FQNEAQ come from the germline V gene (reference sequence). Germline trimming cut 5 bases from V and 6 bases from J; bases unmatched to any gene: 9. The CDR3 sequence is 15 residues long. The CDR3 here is CASSPPSGSRNEQFF. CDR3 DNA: TGTGCCAGCAGCCCCCCCAGCGGGAGCCGCAATGAGCAGTTCTTC.

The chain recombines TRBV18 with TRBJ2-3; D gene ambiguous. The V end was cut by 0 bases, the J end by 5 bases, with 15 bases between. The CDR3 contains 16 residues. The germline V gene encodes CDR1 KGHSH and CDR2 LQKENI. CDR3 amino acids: CASSPPGLSAVDTQYF. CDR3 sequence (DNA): TGTGCCAGCTCACCACCGGGTCTGTCGGCGGTAGATACGCAGTATTTT.

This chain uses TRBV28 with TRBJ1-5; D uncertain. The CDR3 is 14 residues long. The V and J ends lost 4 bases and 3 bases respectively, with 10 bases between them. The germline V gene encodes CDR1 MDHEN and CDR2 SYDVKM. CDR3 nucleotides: TGTGCCAGCAGTTCGGTAGTGGTCAATCAGCCCCAGCATTTT. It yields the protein CASSSVVVNQPQHF. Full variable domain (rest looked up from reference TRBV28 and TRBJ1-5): DVKVTQSSRYLVKRTGEKVFLECVQDMDHENMFWYRQDPGLGLRLIYFSYDVKMKEKGDIPEGYSVSREKKERFSLILESASTNQTSMYLCASSSVVVNQPQHFGDGTRLSIL.